This TCR beta chain was profiled in a study of cytomegalovirus exposure and HLA in healthy donors. Study-wide background: The Caucasian-associated ancestry cluster held less than 85% of a few hundred genotyped donors.

This clone has only a few counts. Its matching antigen is unknown. Whole-study results and caveats: It was shown in a later analysis that HLA-associated TCR beta chains were more clonally expanded than other, equally common chains. Cytomegalovirus status was reportedly diagnosed by the classifier with high sensitivity and specificity.

With 60 Vbeta and 13 Jbeta primers, the PCR was carried out. TCRdb's table, derived via immunoSEQ multiplex PCR, lists solely in-frame clones and lacks some. The table lists about 93,000 clones, just under 80% of them singletons, with under 8.5% in the top ten. CDR1 and CDR2 from the germline V gene are GTSNPN and SVGIG (reference sequence). The CDR3 is 13 residues long. V lost 2 bases, J lost 2 bases, and 3 bases stayed unmatched. This receptor was identified in a man aged 25 to 40 in good health and CMV-seronegative. The J gene is TRBJ2-7, the V gene TRBV30; 7 bases agree with TRBD1. Sequenced sample: PBMCs. The CDR3 reads CAWSPGTAYEQYF. The CDR3 region has the DNA TGTGCCTGGAGTCCCGGGACAGCCTACGAGCAGTACTTC.